This passage covers 18 T cell receptor beta chains from one sample sequenced in a study of blood T cell repertoires in COVID-19. Data came from immunoSEQ multiplex PCR; TCRdb stores just in-frame clones and leaves some out. This sample has about 33,000 clones, with less than 90% found just once. Sequencing used peripheral blood. The receptor set was obtained from an elderly woman with active or convalescent COVID-19.

This CDR3 is CASSLFTSGVYNEQFF. The CDR3 DNA follows: TGTGCCAGCAGCCTCTTCACTAGCGGGGTCTACAATGAGCAGTTCTTC. The chain uses TRBV9 and TRBJ2-1; 10 bases align to TRBD2. This CDR3 is 16 amino acids long. Per germline, CDR1 SGDLS and CDR2 YYNGEE. J gave up 3 bases and V 4 bases, and 7 bases lay outside the gene matches.

This sequence joins TRBV27 and TRBJ2-3; maybe TRBD2 (6 bases). The CDR3 is 18 residues long. Germline V lookup: CDR1 MNHEY, CDR2 SMNVEV (reference sequence). Trimming cost V 5 bases and J 8 bases, with 29 bases left between them. CDR3 nucleotide sequence: TGTGCCAGCAGTCCTATTACGGGGGTGGCGGGACCGAAAGGTACGCAGTATTTT. Translated, it gives CASSPITGVAGPKGTQYF.

V usage is TRBV28 and J usage is TRBJ2-2, with D possibly TRBD2 on 6 matching bases. V was clipped by 2 bases and J by 4 bases, with 8 bases between them. Germline CDR1 is MDHEN and CDR2 is SYDVKM. The CDR3 has 14 amino acids. The CDR3 protein is CASSLGGATGELFF. CDR3 nucleotides: TGTGCCAGCAGTTTAGGAGGGGCCACCGGGGAGCTGTTTTTT.

The chain carries TRBV6-1 and TRBJ2-2; no clear D. Germline V CDR1 and CDR2: MNHNS, SASEGT. Trimming cost V 2 bases and J 0 bases, with 7 bases left between them. The CDR3 runs 15 residues. CDR3 loop: CASSEMPANTGELFF. The DNA for the CDR3 is TGTGCCAGCAGTGAAATGCCAGCGAACACCGGGGAGCTGTTTTTT.

The rearrangement joins TRBV5-8 to TRBJ2-2, with 10 bases identical to TRBD1. V shed 4 bases, J shed 6 bases, and the junction held 9 bases outside the gene matches. The CDR3 is made up of 16 amino acids. Germline CDR1 is SGHTS and CDR2 is YDEGEE. The CDR3 DNA is TGTGCCAGCAGCAAATACCGGACAGGGGGGCCCGGGGAGCTGTTTTTT. Its translation: CASSKYRTGGPGELFF.

The chain recombines TRBV12-3 or TRBV12-4 with TRBJ1-5; D remains ambiguous. Trimming took off 3 bases at V and 6 bases at J, with 6 bases between the two ends. This CDR3 region has 12 residues. Written as DNA, the CDR3 is TGTGCCAGCAGTTTTCGGGGTCAGCCCCAGCATTTT. Its protein product is CASSFRGQPQHF.

The chain has TRBV30 and TRBJ2-1, with 10 bases identical to TRBD2. CDR1 GTSNPN and CDR2 SVGIG come from the germline V gene (reference sequence). CDR3 length equals 14 residues. V lost 4 bases, J lost 7 bases, and 7 bases stayed unmatched. CDR3 DNA: TGTGCCTGGATGTACAGCGGGGGGGTTAATGAGCAGTTCTTC. It encodes CAWMYSGGVNEQFF.

This clone was counted once. The chain uses TRBV6-5 and TRBJ1-2; 7 bases match TRBD1. J gave up 0 bases and V 5 bases, and 6 bases lay outside the gene matches. The CDR3 has 15 amino acids. Germline loops: CDR1 MNHEY, CDR2 SVGAGI. The CDR3 nucleotides are TGTGCCAGCAGTAGTGCGGGACAGACTAACTATGGCTACACCTTC. Protein sequence: CASSSAGQTNYGYTF.

The J gene is TRBJ2-1, the V gene TRBV6-1, with TRBD2 matching over 7 bases. Germline V gene sequence: CDR1 MNHNS, CDR2 SASEGT. Trimming removed 2 bases from V and 2 bases from J; junction bases left unmatched: 6. This CDR3 contains 16 residues. The CDR3 nucleotides are TGTGCCAGCAGTGAAATTGGGGGGGTAACCTACAATGAGCAGTTCTTC. It translates to CASSEIGGVTYNEQFF.

CDR3 nucleotide sequence: TGTGCCAGCAGGAAGACAGGGGTTAACTATGGCTACACCTTC. Translated: CASRKTGVNYGYTF. The chain has TRBV6-5 and TRBJ1-2, with 8 bases lining up with TRBD1. This CDR3 is 14 amino acids long. Germline V gives CDR1 MNHEY, CDR2 SVGAGI. With 6 bases clipped from V and 1 base from J, the junction kept 4 bases outside the gene matches.

The V gene is TRBV12-5, the J gene TRBJ1-1; 9 bases agree with TRBD1. The junction had 4 bases not matched to a gene; V was cut back by 4 bases and J by 7 bases. The CDR3 consists of 13 residues. CDR1 is LGHNT, CDR2 FRNRAP, per germline. CDR3 in DNA: TGTGCTAGTGGTTCACAGGGGGCGCTTGAAGCTTTCTTT. Amino acids: CASGSQGALEAFF. The full variable domain, its missing parts supplied by reference TRBV12-5 and TRBJ1-1, is DARVTQTPRHKVTEMGQEVTMRCQPILGHNTVFWYRQTMMQGLELLAYFRNRAPLDDSGMPKDRFSAEMPDATLATLKIQPSEPRDSAVYFCASGSQGALEAFFGQGTRLTVV.

This chain connects TRBV3-1 (or the pseudogene TRBV3-2) to TRBJ2-5; a possible D gene is TRBD2 (5 bases). CDR3 length: 13 residues. V gave up 4 bases and J gave up 4 bases, with 10 bases separating them. In germline, CDR1 is LGHDT, CDR2 YNNKEL (reference sequence). Written as DNA, the CDR3 is TGTGCCAGCAGCCCCGGGGAACGAGAGACCCAGTACTTC. This codes for CASSPGERETQYF.

This chain connects TRBV27 to TRBJ2-7; 7 nucleotides match TRBD2. CDR3 size: 14 residues. The J segment lost 2 bases and the V segment lost 2 bases, leaving 3 bases of the junction unmatched. The germline gives CDR1 MNHEY, CDR2 SMNVEV (reference sequence). CDR3 DNA: TGTGCCAGCAGTTTAGGGAGGGTCCCCTACGAGCAGTACTTC. Protein: CASSLGRVPYEQYF.

The J gene is TRBJ2-2, the V gene TRBV7-9; D uncertain. Germline V gene lookup returns CDR1 SEHNR and CDR2 FQNEAQ (reference sequence). The CDR3 extends over 17 amino acids. V was pared by 0 bases and J by 1 base, with 12 bases between. CDR3 sequence: CASSLAEVHRNTGELFF. The CDR3 DNA is TGTGCCAGCAGCTTAGCCGAGGTTCATAGGAACACCGGGGAGCTGTTTTTT.

V usage is TRBV5-4 and J usage is TRBJ2-5, with TRBD2 identical over 12 bases. This CDR3 has 15 residues. The J segment lost 2 bases and the V segment lost 4 bases, leaving 3 bases of the junction unmatched. The germline V gene has CDR1 SGHNT and CDR2 YYREEE (reference sequence). CDR3 nucleotide sequence: TGTGCCAGCAGCCGGACTAGCGGGGAACAAGAGACCCAGTACTTC. This sequence encodes CASSRTSGEQETQYF.

The J gene is TRBJ1-5, the V gene TRBV6-1; TRBD1 matches at 7 bases. Trimming removed 0 bases from V and 6 bases from J; junction bases left unmatched: 2. The CDR3 is 14 residues long. The V gene's germline CDR1 is MNHNS and CDR2 SASEGT. The CDR3 here is CASSEARGAQPQHF. For the CDR3, the DNA is TGTGCCAGCAGTGAAGCCAGGGGGGCTCAGCCCCAGCATTTT.

The CDR3 here is CASSPGTETYEQYF. The DNA of the CDR3 is TGTGCCAGCTCACCGGGGACAGAGACCTACGAGCAGTACTTC. The chain links TRBV18 to TRBJ2-7, with 7 bases aligning to TRBD1. Looked up from germline, CDR1 is KGHSH and CDR2 is LQKENI. J was trimmed by 2 bases and V by 3 bases; bases with no gene match: 4. CDR3 size: 14 residues.

The rearrangement joins TRBV20-1 to TRBJ1-5, with D maybe TRBD1 (6 bases). Germline values: CDR1 DFQATT, CDR2 SNEGSKA (reference sequence). V lost 3 bases, J lost 4 bases, and 13 bases lay in between. The CDR3 covers 14 residues. In nucleotides, the CDR3 is TGCAGTGCTAGTATTGGGGACACTAATCAGCCCCAGCATTTT. Amino acid sequence: CSASIGDTNQPQHF.